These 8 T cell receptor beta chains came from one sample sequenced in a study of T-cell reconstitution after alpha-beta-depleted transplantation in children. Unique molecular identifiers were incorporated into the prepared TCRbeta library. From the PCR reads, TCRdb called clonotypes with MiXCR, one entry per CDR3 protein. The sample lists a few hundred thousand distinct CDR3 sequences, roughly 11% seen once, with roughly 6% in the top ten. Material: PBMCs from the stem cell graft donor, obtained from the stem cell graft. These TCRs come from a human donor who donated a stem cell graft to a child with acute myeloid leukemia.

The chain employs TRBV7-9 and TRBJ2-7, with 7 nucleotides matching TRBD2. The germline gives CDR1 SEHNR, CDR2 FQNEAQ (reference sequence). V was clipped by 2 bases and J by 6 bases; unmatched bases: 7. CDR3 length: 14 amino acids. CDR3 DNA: TGTGCCAGCAGCTTACTTGGCGGGAGCGGCGAGCAGTACTTC. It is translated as CASSLLGGSGEQYF.

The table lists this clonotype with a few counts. Here the CDR3 reads CASSLGGPGNEQFF. CDR3 bases: TGTGCCAGCAGCCTCGGCGGGCCAGGGAATGAGCAGTTCTTC. V and J are TRBV27 and TRBJ2-1, with D perhaps assigned TRBD1 or TRBD2 (5 bases each). Germline V lookup: CDR1 MNHEY, CDR2 SMNVEV (reference sequence). V lost 6 bases and J 7 bases, leaving 16 bases between the germline ends. This CDR3 contains 14 residues.

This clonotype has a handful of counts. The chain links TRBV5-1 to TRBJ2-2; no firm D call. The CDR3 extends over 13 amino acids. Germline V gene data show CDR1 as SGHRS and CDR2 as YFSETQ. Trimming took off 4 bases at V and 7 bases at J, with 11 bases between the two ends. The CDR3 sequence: CASSSRADGELFF. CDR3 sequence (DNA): TGCGCCAGCAGCAGCCGAGCCGACGGGGAGCTGTTTTTT.

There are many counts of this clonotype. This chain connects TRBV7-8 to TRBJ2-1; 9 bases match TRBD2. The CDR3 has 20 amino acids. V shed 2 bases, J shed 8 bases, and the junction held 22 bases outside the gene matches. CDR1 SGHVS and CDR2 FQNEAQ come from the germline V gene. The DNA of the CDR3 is TGTGCCAGCAGCTTATCGCGCGGGAGGGCCCTTGCGACGGGTTTCGATGAGCAGTTCTTC. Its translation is CASSLSRGRALATGFDEQFF.

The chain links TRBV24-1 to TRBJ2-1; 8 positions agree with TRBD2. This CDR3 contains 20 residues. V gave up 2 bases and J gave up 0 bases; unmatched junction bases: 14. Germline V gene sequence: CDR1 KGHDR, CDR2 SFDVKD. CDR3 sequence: CATSDSSGGRGRSSYNEQFF. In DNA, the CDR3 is TGTGCCACCAGTGATTCCTCGGGGGGGCGGGGGAGGAGCTCCTACAATGAGCAGTTCTTC.

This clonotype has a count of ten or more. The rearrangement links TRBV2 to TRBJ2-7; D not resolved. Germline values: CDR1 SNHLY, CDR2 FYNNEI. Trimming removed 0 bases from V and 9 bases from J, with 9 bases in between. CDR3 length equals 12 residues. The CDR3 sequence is CASSEASRRQYF. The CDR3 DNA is TGTGCCAGCAGTGAAGCCTCGAGGCGGCAGTACTTC.

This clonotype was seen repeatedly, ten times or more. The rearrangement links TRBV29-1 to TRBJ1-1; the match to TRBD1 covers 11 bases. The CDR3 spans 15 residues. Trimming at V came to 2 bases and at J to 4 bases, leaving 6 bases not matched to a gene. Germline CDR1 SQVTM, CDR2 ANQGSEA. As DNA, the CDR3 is TGCAGCGTTGAAATCGGACAGGGGGCGAGCACTGAAGCTTTCTTT. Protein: CSVEIGQGASTEAFF.

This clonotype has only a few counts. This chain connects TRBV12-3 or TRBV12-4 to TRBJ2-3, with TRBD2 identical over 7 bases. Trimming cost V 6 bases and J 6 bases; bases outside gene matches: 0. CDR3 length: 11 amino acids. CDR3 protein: CASRRGDTQYF. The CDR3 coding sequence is TGTGCCAGCAGGCGGGGGGATACGCAGTATTTT.